This TCR beta chain was recovered during a study of blood T cell repertoires in COVID-19 (dated by TCRdb to 2018 to 2021). Looking at the study overall: Samples from collaborators originated in the United States, Italy and Spain and spanned both the acute and convalescent phases of COVID-19. The prospective study material was composed of cDNA or gDNA derived from T cells, B-cell-depleted T cells, or PBMCs. The sample metadata nearly always contained a de-identified subject ID, COVID-19 status, age in years and sex. The samples were drawn from the first 160 participants of the ongoing ImmuneRACE study and from some 1,300 subjects provided by 6 global collaborators. A freely available public database, intended as a resource for researchers studying the immune response to SARS-CoV-2, is where the repertoires were released. Where HLA class I and class II types were available, the types were taken from metadata supplied by the sample provider, not from assay-based typing. Deeply sampled blood TCRbeta repertoires from subjects exposed to, actively infected with, or recovered from COVID-19 were included in the dataset.

Whole blood was collected in K2EDTA tubes by collaborating institutions according to the institutions' own protocols. For TCRbeta analysis, collaborator samples were shipped as frozen whole blood, as isolated PBMCs, or as DNA extracted from either sample type. The immunoSEQ Assay, a bias-controlled multiplex PCR, was used to amplify TCRbeta CDR3 regions from genomic DNA. Turning to the authors' computational methods: Within the assay, amplification of reference gene primers was used to estimate how many nucleated cells each sample contained. Sequence reads were collapsed and filtered to measure the absolute abundance of every unique TCRbeta CDR3 rearrangement. For each sample, productive Simpson clonality was calculated as the square root of Simpson's diversity index across productive rearrangements. TCRdb carries this immuneACCESS record with in-frame sequences only. Its versions omit some clonotypes, under half of them owing to an unresolved V gene in the studies checked, with the rest unexplained. That table gives V, J and clone size, and the DNA gave D and trimming. In all, the sample holds 120,000 or so clones, and 88% of those were seen once. The biggest ten clones account for more than 1.5% of the sample.

Notes on this clone: Its antigen is still unknown. No quality values exist for individual bases; no much larger clone is one base distant.

The CDR3 measures 16 amino acids from cysteine to phenylalanine. Just the 48-base CDR3 DNA is kept, in frame starting at base 1. V and J are trimmed by 2 bases and 2 bases, and the gene matches miss 5 bases of the junction. For CDR1 and CDR2, the germline V gene lists LGHNA and YNFKEQ. Study-level results and caveats: The amount of clinical and demographic metadata varied by source and participant and was provided uncurated.

The chain is made from TRBV4-2 and TRBJ2-1; 8 central nucleotides agree with TRBD2. The TCR was taken from a human donor in a cohort sampled during active COVID-19. The sample was peripheral blood. The encoded CDR3 is CASSQLTSVAYNEQFF. The DNA sequence follows: TGTGCCAGCAGCCAACTGACTAGCGTGGCCTACAATGAGCAGTTCTTC.